This T cell receptor (beta chain) was identified in a study of T cell changes during pregnancy in multiple sclerosis. Assay: immunoSEQ multiplex PCR; the TCRdb copy retains only in-frame clones and omits some. The sample lists about 30,000 clones, around 90% occurring once. The sequence was obtained from a female donor in good health, enrolled as a control in a pregnancy study. Sequencing used CD4+ T cells from peripheral blood mononuclear cells, obtained in the third trimester of pregnancy.

CDR3 loop: CASSSAGRETQYF. The CDR3 nucleotides read TGTGCCAGTAGTTCGGCAGGGCGAGAGACCCAGTACTTC. The chain employs TRBV19 and TRBJ2-5; D possibly corresponds to TRBD1 (5 bases). CDR1 is LNHDA and CDR2 is SQIVND in the germline V gene (reference sequence). V was trimmed by 5 bases and J by 4 bases, leaving 11 bases between them. The CDR3 is made up of 13 amino acids. The whole variable domain, remainder taken from reference TRBV19 and TRBJ2-5, is DGGITQSPKYLFRKEGQNVTLSCEQNLNHDAMYWYRQDPGQGLRLIYYSQIVNDFQKGDIAEGYSVSREKKESFPLTVTSAQKNPTAFYLCASSSAGRETQYFGPGTRLLVL.